This is a list of T cell receptor beta chains from one sample in a study of blood T cell repertoires in COVID-19. Some clones are missing from TCRdb's copy, which holds only in-frame ones; the method was immunoSEQ multiplex PCR. The repertoire has a few hundred thousand clones, more than 85% of them found once; the top ten carry around 2.5%. The specimen sequenced was peripheral blood. The receptors were sampled from a person aged 18-30 years with COVID-19, enrolled during active disease. The CDR3 runs from the conserved cysteine through the conserved F or W. The D gene is left open where the match is weak. Size is omitted from some rows. Given values are once, few, many or a class for expanded clones.

j_call clone_size d_call v_call cdr3_nt cdr3_aa
TRBJ2-1 - - TRBV12-5 TGTGCTAGTGGTTTGACCGTAGGCGGGGGCACCTACAATGAGCAGTTCTTC CASGLTVGGGTYNEQFF
TRBJ2-5 - - TRBV5-4 TGTGCCAGCAGCTTGGACAGTTCAGAGACCCAGTACTTC CASSLDSSETQYF
TRBJ1-6 - TRBD1 TRBV6-5 TGTGCCAGCAGTTACTCACAGGGGTTCGGGGCACCCCTCCACTTT CASSYSQGFGAPLHF
TRBJ1-2 - TRBD1 TRBV2 TGTGCCAGCAGTGCGGGACAGGGCGGGTATGGCTACACCTTC CASSAGQGGYGYTF
TRBJ1-4 - TRBD1 TRBV28 TGTGCCAGCAGCTCAGGGGGCGCCCCAACTAATGAAAAACTGTTTTTT CASSSGGAPTNEKLFF
TRBJ2-3 - - TRBV4-3 TGCGCCAGCAGCCCAGGGTCAGCAGTTCTTAGCACAGATACGCAGTATTTT CASSPGSAVLSTDTQYF
TRBJ1-1 - TRBD1 TRBV28 TGTGCCAGCAGTTCGCCACGGGACAGGGAGCCTGAAGCTTTCTTT CASSSPRDREPEAFF
TRBJ2-7 few TRBD1 TRBV3-1/TRBV3-2 TGTGCCAGCAGTCCCAGAGAGTCGACAGGGCTCCCCTACGAGCAGTACTTC CASSPRESTGLPYEQYF
TRBJ1-4 - - TRBV4-1 TGCGCCAGCAGGCTGACAGTTGCAACTAATGAAAAACTGTTTTTT CASRLTVATNEKLFF
TRBJ2-1 - - TRBV4-3 TGCGCCAGCAGCCAAGATTTCCCCGCCGGGATTTACAATGAGCAGTTCTTC CASSQDFPAGIYNEQFF
TRBJ2-1 - - TRBV11-2 TGTGCCAGCAGCTTTAGCGGAACGGATGAGCAGTTCTTC CASSFSGTDEQFF
TRBJ2-7 - TRBD1 TRBV9 TGTGCCAGCAGCGTAGGTACAGGGGGTGGGGAGCAGTACTTC CASSVGTGGGEQYF
TRBJ2-2 - - TRBV3-1/TRBV3-2 TGTGCCAGCAGCCAAGAACGACTACACACCGGGGAGCTGTTTTTT CASSQERLHTGELFF
TRBJ2-2 - - TRBV7-2 TGTGCCAGCAAAGGATATGCGGTAAACACCGGGGAGCTGTTTTTT CASKGYAVNTGELFF
TRBJ2-2 - TRBD2 TRBV6-5 TGTGCCAGCAGTTATTACGGCGGGAGGGCCGGGGAGCTGTTTTTT CASSYYGGRAGELFF
TRBJ1-1 - - TRBV19 TGTGCCAGTAGTATGAGAGAGGGGGGGACTGAAGCTTTCTTT CASSMREGGTEAFF
TRBJ1-3 - TRBD1 TRBV5-6 TGTGCCAGCAGCGCCGGGACAGGTGGAAACACCATATATTTT CASSAGTGGNTIYF
TRBJ1-1 - TRBD1 TRBV7-8 TGTGCCAGCAGCCCGGACCGGGACAGGCCCTGGCGGAAAGCTTTCTTT CASSPDRDRPWRKAFF
TRBJ1-2 - - TRBV3-1/TRBV3-2 TGTGCCAGCAGCCAAGACCCCCCCAGCTATGGCTACACCTTC CASSQDPPSYGYTF
TRBJ2-7 - - TRBV24-1 TGTGCCACCCGGACTTACAGGGAAGCGAACTACGAGCAGTACTTC CATRTYREANYEQYF
TRBJ1-5 - TRBD1 TRBV9 TGTGCCAGCAGCGCGGGACAGACTAATCAGCCCCAGCATTTT CASSAGQTNQPQHF
TRBJ1-6 - TRBD1 TRBV25-1 TGTGCCAGCAGTGATACCCCGGGACAGGGGGCCTCACCCCTCCACTTT CASSDTPGQGASPLHF
TRBJ2-6 once TRBD2 TRBV27 TGTGCCAGCAGTTTAGAGGGGAGGGTGAGGGCTGGGGCCAACGTCCTGACTTTC CASSLEGRVRAGANVLTF
TRBJ2-7 - TRBD1 TRBV19 TGTGCCAGTAGTACCGGGACAGGGGGCTACGAGCAGTACTTC CASSTGTGGYEQYF
TRBJ1-6 - - TRBV28 TGTGCCAGCACCCGTTTTTTAGGTTTAGCAGACCGGTCACCCCTCCACTTT CASTRFLGLADRSPLHF
TRBJ2-2 - TRBD2 TRBV13 TGTGCCAGCAGCCGACCCCACGAGCGGGAGGAAGCCGGGGAGCTGTTTTTT CASSRPHEREEAGELFF
TRBJ1-2 - - TRBV29-1 TGCAGCGAATGGACATTGAACTATGGCTACACCTTC CSEWTLNYGYTF
TRBJ2-3 few - TRBV18 TGTGCCAGCTCACCCCCGGCGGGGATTGTGGATACGCAGTATTTT CASSPPAGIVDTQYF
TRBJ2-7 - TRBD1 TRBV25-1 TGTGCCAGCAGCCCGGACAGGGGGGTATACGAGCAGTACTTC CASSPDRGVYEQYF
TRBJ1-2 - - TRBV4-1 TGCGCCAGCAGCGATGGGGGGGCTATCTATGGCTACACCTTC CASSDGGAIYGYTF
TRBJ2-3 once TRBD2 TRBV27 TGTGCCAGCAGTTTATCCTTTACTAGCGGGAAAACAGATACGCAGTATTTT CASSLSFTSGKTDTQYF
TRBJ1-2 - TRBD1 TRBV13 TGTGCCAGCAGCCCTTGGGACAGCTCCCATGGCTACACCTTC CASSPWDSSHGYTF
TRBJ1-5 - TRBD1 TRBV7-9 TGTGCCAGCAGCCGAAATCCGGGACAGGACAATCAGCCCCAGCATTTT CASSRNPGQDNQPQHF
TRBJ2-3 - TRBD2 TRBV5-1 TGCGCCAGCAGCTTACTAGCGGGCGATACGCAGTATTTT CASSLLAGDTQYF
TRBJ2-7 - - TRBV7-8 TGTGCCAGCAGCTTAGGCGGCGGGACCCTTAGGGAGCAGTACTTC CASSLGGGTLREQYF
TRBJ2-2 - - TRBV5-8 TGTGCCAGCAGCCCCCAGACTACCCCCACAGGGGAGCTGTTTTTT CASSPQTTPTGELFF
TRBJ1-2 - - TRBV10-2 TGCGCCAGCAGTGCCCAGGGGCGATATGGCAACTATGGCTACACCTTC CASSAQGRYGNYGYTF
TRBJ2-7 - TRBD2 TRBV5-6 TGTGCCAGCAGCGAAGGGACTAGCGGCTACGAGCAGTACTTC CASSEGTSGYEQYF
TRBJ2-5 - - TRBV3-1/TRBV3-2 TGTGCCAGCAGCCAGGGGCGACACCCCTCCCAAGAGACCCAGTACTTC CASSQGRHPSQETQYF
TRBJ2-5 - - TRBV29-1 TGCAGCGTTCCTATTAGGGGATATCCTGGGGAGACCCAGTACTTC CSVPIRGYPGETQYF
TRBJ2-7 - TRBD2 TRBV6-5 TGTGCCAGCAGTTACTCCGGGACTAGCGGCTACGAGCAGTACTTC CASSYSGTSGYEQYF
TRBJ1-6 - - TRBV2 TGTGCCAGCAGAGGCAGGTGGAATTCACCCCTCCACTTT CASRGRWNSPLHF
TRBJ1-1 - - TRBV20-1 TGCAGTGCTAGATGGGGAGGGGTAGCTTTCTTT CSARWGGVAFF
TRBJ2-7 - TRBD2 TRBV19 TGTGCCAGTAGCCTAGCGGGAGGTACCTACGAGCAGTACTTC CASSLAGGTYEQYF
TRBJ2-3 - TRBD2 TRBV7-9 TGTGCCAGCAGCTTTCCCGGGGGACTAGCGGGCGTAGATACGCAGTATTTT CASSFPGGLAGVDTQYF
TRBJ2-7 - TRBD1 TRBV9 TGTGCCAGCAGCGTAGGTGGGGGGACAGGGGGCGATGAGCAGTACTTC CASSVGGGTGGDEQYF
TRBJ2-3 - - TRBV9 TGTGCCAGCAGCCAAGCCTTGGGAGGCACAGATACGCAGTATTTT CASSQALGGTDTQYF
TRBJ2-6 - - TRBV6-5 TGTGCCAGCAGTCCGGGTTCTGGGGCCAACGTCCTGACTTTC CASSPGSGANVLTF
TRBJ1-2 few - TRBV24-1 TGTGCCACCAGTGATTTAACAGCTAACTATGGCTACACCTTC CATSDLTANYGYTF
TRBJ2-3 - - TRBV10-2 TGCGCCAGCAGTGTGCCAGGGGTGGCGGGAGTAACAGATACGCAGTATTTT CASSVPGVAGVTDTQYF